The source of this T cell receptor beta chain is a study of blood T cell repertoires in COVID-19. Overall study context: Italy, Spain and the United States were the sources of the convalescent and acute COVID-19 samples.

Assay used: immunoSEQ multiplex PCR; TCRdb lists only in-frame clones, some missing. Of under 450,000 clones listed, about 90% are singletons. Recruits, aged about 18 to 95 years, lived in 25 or so US areas. Donors in Cohort 3 who had recovered were those with two negative PCRs, healthcare professional clearance, or resolution of their symptoms. Looked up from germline, CDR1 is MDHEN and CDR2 is SYDVKM. The CDR3 totals 14 residues. V lost 1 base, J lost 2 bases, and 6 bases lay in between. Sequenced input: PBMCs or T cells enriched from blood (not recorded which). This TCR was sampled from a woman aged 25 to 45 who had recovered from COVID-19. This chain links TRBV28 with TRBJ2-1, with D perhaps matching TRBD1 (5 bases). The CDR3 sequence: CASSLSGPYNEQFF. CDR3 DNA sequence: TGTGCCAGCAGTTTATCAGGGCCCTACAATGAGCAGTTCTTC.